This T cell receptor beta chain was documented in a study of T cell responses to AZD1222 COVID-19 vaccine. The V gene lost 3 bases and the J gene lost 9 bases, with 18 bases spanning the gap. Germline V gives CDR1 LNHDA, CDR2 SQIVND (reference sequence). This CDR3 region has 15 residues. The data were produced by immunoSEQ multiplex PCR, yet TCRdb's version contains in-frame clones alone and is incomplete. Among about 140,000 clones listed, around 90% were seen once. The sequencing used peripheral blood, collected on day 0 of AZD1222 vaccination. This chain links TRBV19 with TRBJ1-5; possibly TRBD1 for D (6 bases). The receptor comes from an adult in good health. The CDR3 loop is CASSILQGEPRPQHF. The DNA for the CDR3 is TGTGCCAGTAGTATTCTACAGGGAGAACCGCGGCCCCAGCATTTT.